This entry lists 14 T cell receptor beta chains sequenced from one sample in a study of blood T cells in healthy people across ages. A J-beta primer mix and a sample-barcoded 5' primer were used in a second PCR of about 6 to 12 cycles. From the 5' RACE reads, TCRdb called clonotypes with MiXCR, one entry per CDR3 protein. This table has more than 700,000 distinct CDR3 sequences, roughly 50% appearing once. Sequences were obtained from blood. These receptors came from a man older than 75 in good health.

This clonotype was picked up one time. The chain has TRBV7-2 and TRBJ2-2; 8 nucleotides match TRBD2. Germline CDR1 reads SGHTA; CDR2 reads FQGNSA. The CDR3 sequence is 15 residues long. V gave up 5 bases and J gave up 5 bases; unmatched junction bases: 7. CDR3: CASSERESRTGELFF. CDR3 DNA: TGTGCCAGCAGCGAGCGGGAGAGTAGGACCGGGGAGCTGTTTTTT.

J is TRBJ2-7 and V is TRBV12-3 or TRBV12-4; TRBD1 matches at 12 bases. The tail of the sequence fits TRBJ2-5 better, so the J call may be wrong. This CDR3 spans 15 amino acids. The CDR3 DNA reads TGTGCCAGCGCTTCGGGACAGGGGGCGTGGGAGACCCAGTACTTC. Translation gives CASASGQGAWETQYF.

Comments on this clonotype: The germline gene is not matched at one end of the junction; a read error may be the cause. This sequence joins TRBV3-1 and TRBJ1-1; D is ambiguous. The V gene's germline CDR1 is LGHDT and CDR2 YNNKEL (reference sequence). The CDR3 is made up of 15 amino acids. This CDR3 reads CASSPGGRVNTEAFF. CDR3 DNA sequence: TGTGCCAGCAGCCCAGGCGGTAGGGTGAACACTGAGGCTTTCTTT.

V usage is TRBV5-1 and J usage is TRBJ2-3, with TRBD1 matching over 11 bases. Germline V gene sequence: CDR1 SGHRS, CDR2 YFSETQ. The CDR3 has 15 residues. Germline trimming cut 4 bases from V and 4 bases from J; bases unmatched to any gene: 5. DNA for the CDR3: TGCGCCAGCAGCCGGGACAGGGGGACGTCAGATACGCAGTATTTT. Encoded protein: CASSRDRGTSDTQYF.

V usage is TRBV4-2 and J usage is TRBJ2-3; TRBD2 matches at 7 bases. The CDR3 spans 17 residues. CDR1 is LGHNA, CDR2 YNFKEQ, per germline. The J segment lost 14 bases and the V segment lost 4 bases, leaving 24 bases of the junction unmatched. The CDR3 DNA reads TGTGCCAGCAGCCGGGAAAGCGGGGCAGGAGGGCACAGATACGCGTATTTT. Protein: CASSRESGAGGHRYAYF.

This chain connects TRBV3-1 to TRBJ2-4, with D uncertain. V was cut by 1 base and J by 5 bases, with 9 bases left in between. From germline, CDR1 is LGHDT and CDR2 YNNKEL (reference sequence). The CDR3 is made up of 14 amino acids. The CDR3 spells CASSQAGGENIQYF. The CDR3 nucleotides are TGTGCCAGCAGCCAAGCGGGTGGTGAAAACATTCAGTACTTC.

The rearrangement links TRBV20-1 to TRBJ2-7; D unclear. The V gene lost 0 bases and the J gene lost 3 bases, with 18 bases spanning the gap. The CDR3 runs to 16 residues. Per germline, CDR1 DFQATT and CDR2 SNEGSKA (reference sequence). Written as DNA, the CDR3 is TGCAGTGCTAGAGATATGAAGGCCGGAGAAAGCTACGAGCAGTACTTC. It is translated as CSARDMKAGESYEQYF.

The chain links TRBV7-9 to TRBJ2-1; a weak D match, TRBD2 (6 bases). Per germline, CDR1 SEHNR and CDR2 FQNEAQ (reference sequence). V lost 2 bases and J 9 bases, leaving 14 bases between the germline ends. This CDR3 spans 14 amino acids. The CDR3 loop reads CASSLKKAGIEQFF. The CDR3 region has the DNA TGTGCCAGCAGCTTAAAAAAGGCGGGAATTGAGCAGTTCTTC.

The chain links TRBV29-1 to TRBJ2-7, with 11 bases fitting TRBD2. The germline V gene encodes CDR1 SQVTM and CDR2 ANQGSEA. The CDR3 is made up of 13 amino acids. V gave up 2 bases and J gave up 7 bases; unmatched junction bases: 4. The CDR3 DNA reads TGCAGCGTTGAACTAGCGGGAGGAGAGGAGCAGTACTTC. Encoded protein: CSVELAGGEEQYF.

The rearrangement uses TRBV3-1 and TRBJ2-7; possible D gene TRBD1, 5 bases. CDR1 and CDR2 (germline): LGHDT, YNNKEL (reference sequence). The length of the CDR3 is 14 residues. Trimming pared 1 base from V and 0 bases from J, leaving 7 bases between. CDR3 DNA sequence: TGTGCCAGCAGCCAAGGACAGTACTCCTACGAGCAGTACTTC. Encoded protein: CASSQGQYSYEQYF.

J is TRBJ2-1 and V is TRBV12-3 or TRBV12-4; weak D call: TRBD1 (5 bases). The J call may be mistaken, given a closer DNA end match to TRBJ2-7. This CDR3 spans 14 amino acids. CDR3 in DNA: TGTGCCAGCAGTGTGACAGCCATCGCCAATGAGCAGTACTTC. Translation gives CASSVTAIANEQYF.

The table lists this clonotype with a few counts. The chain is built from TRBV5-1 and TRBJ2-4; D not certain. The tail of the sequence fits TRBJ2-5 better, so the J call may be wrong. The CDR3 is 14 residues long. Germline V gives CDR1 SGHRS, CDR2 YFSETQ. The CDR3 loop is CASSLVRLVETQYF. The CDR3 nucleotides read TGCGCCAGCAGCTTAGTACGATTGGTAGAGACCCAGTACTTC.

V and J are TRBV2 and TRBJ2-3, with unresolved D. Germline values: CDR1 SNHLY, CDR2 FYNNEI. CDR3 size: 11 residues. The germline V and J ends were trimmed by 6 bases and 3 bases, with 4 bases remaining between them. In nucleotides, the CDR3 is TGTGCCAGCAGGGAGACAGATACGCAGTATTTT. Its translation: CASRETDTQYF.

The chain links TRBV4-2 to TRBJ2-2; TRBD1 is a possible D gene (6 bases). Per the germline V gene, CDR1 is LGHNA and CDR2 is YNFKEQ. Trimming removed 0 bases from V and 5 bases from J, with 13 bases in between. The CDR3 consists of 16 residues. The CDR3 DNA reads TGTGCCAGCAGCCAAGAAGCCGGGACAAGAACCGGGGAGCTGTTTTTT. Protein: CASSQEAGTRTGELFF.